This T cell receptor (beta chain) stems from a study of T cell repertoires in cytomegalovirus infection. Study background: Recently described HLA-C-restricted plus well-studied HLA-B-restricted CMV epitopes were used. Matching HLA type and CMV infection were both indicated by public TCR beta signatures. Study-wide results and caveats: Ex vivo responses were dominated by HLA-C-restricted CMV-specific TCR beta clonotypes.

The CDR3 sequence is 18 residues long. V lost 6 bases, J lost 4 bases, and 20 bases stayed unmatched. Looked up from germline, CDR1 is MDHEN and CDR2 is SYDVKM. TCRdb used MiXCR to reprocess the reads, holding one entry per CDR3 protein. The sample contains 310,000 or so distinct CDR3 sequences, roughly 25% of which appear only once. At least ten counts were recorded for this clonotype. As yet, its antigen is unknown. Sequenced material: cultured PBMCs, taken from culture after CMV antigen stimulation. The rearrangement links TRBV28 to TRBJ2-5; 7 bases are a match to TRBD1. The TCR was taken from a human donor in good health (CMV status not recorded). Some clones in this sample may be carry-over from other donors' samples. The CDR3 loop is CASSPSTFVRGPRETQYF. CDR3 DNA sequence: TGTGCCAGCAGCCCTAGCACATTCGTGAGGGGGCCAAGAGAGACCCAGTACTTC. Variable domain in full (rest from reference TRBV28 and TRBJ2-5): DVKVTQSSRYLVKRTGEKVFLECVQDMDHENMFWYRQDPGLGLRLIYFSYDVKMKEKGDIPEGYSVSREKKERFSLILESASTNQTSMYLCASSPSTFVRGPRETQYFGPGTRLLVL.